The 32 T cell receptor beta chains below were found in one sample sequenced in a study of CD8 T cells in ankylosing spondylitis. Their recognized antigens are unknown. Study-level findings and limits: Seemingly distinctive of ankylosing spondylitis blood was a TCR beta motif formed by eight highly homologous variants.

TCRdb fed the 5' RACE reads into MiXCR, producing one record per CDR3 protein. Among fewer than 550,000 distinct CDR3 sequences listed, about 5.7% were seen once. Sequenced material: blood, either unsorted or a sorted T cell fraction (not recorded which). The receptors stem from a male donor with ankylosing spondylitis.

This clonotype was seen only a few times. The CDR3 DNA sequence: TGCAGTGCTAGAGACAGGGTCAGAGGCAATCAGCCCCAGCATTTT. It is translated as CSARDRVRGNQPQHF. The V and J genes are TRBV20-1 and TRBJ1-5; possibly TRBD1 for D (5 bases). Germline CDR1 reads DFQATT; CDR2 reads SNEGSKA (reference sequence). The CDR3 contains 15 residues. The V and J ends lost 0 bases and 2 bases respectively, with 11 bases between them.

In this sample, this clonotype turned up many times. The rearrangement uses TRBV20-1 and TRBJ2-7; D perhaps matches TRBD2 (7 bases). Per germline, CDR1 DFQATT and CDR2 SNEGSKA (reference sequence). The CDR3 totals 16 residues. V lost 0 bases to trimming and J lost 5 bases, with 20 bases between them. The CDR3 protein is CSARDMALAGAHEQYF. The DNA of the CDR3 is TGCAGTGCTAGAGATATGGCGCTGGCGGGGGCCCACGAGCAGTACTTC.

This clonotype was seen repeatedly, ten times or more. The CDR3 loop is CASSVADLGGTGDEAFF. In nucleotides, the CDR3 is TGTGCCAGCAGCGTAGCTGATCTCGGCGGGACAGGGGATGAAGCTTTCTTT. The chain recombines TRBV9 with TRBJ1-1; 10 bases are shared with TRBD1. The ends lost 0 bases at V and 7 bases at J; junction bases unmatched: 12. Germline V gene lookup returns CDR1 SGDLS and CDR2 YYNGEE. The CDR3 contains 17 residues.

Many counts were recorded for this clonotype. This chain joins TRBV20-1 and TRBJ2-5; the match to TRBD1 covers 9 bases. Germline trimming cut 0 bases from V and 5 bases from J; bases unmatched to any gene: 13. Germline V gene lookup returns CDR1 DFQATT and CDR2 SNEGSKA (reference sequence). The CDR3 runs to 17 residues. DNA of the CDR3: TGCAGTGCTAGAGATCCGAGTCACAGGGGGCGCGATGAGACCCAGTACTTC. Encoded protein: CSARDPSHRGRDETQYF.

The sample holds many counts of this clonotype. This chain connects TRBV12-3 or TRBV12-4 to TRBJ1-1; TRBD1 might be the D (5 bases). The V gene lost 5 bases and the J gene lost 5 bases, with 18 bases spanning the gap. This CDR3 is 15 amino acids long. The CDR3 reads CASSQGASGWTEAFF. CDR3 nucleotides: TGTGCCAGCAGTCAGGGTGCGTCTGGTTGGACTGAAGCTTTCTTT.

The chain is built from TRBV4-1 and TRBJ1-5, with D uncertain. Trimming took off 2 bases at V and 0 bases at J, with 5 bases between the two ends. The CDR3 totals 14 residues. Germline assignment: CDR1 MGHRA and CDR2 YSYEKL. The CDR3 region is CASSQSVSNQPQHF. CDR3 nucleotide sequence: TGCGCCAGCAGCCAATCGGTTAGCAATCAGCCCCAGCATTTT.

This clonotype has ten or more counts. V and J are TRBV6-1 and TRBJ2-2; maybe TRBD2 (5 bases). CDR1 and CDR2 from the germline V gene are MNHNS and SASEGT. The length of the CDR3 is 15 residues. V lost 6 bases, J lost 5 bases, and 16 bases lay in between. The CDR3 protein is CASRTWLARTGELFF. The CDR3 region has the DNA TGTGCCAGCAGAACATGGCTAGCCCGTACCGGGGAGCTGTTTTTT.

This clonotype occurred once. V is TRBV7-8 and J is TRBJ2-5, with 7 bases fitting TRBD2. CDR1 is SGHVS, CDR2 FQNEAQ, per germline. This CDR3 is built from 14 residues. The V segment lost 4 bases and the J segment 4 bases; nucleotides outside the gene matches: 6. The CDR3 bases are TGTGCCAGCAGCTCCTTTAGGGAGGGAGAGACCCAGTACTTC. This gives the protein CASSSFREGETQYF.

The sample holds many counts of this clonotype. This rearrangement joins TRBV28 to TRBJ2-7, with TRBD2 matching over 9 bases. This CDR3 contains 15 residues. V lost 2 bases, J lost 0 bases, and 2 bases stayed unmatched. Per the germline V gene, CDR1 is MDHEN and CDR2 is SYDVKM. CDR3 region: CASSLPSGISYEQYF. CDR3 sequence (DNA): TGTGCCAGCAGTTTACCTAGCGGGATCTCCTACGAGCAGTACTTC.

This rearrangement joins TRBV7-9 to TRBJ2-7; the D call may be TRBD1 or TRBD2 (5 bases each). Germline CDR1 reads SEHNR; CDR2 reads FQNEAQ (reference sequence). The CDR3 extends over 17 amino acids. The germline V and J ends were trimmed by 4 bases and 4 bases, with 23 bases remaining between them. The CDR3: CASSSAEVKTVFYEQYF. CDR3 nucleotide sequence: TGTGCCAGCAGCTCCGCGGAGGTTAAGACAGTTTTTTACGAGCAGTACTTC. The entire variable domain, with the rest obtained from reference TRBV7-9 and TRBJ2-7, is as follows: DTGVSQNPRHKITKRGQNVTFRCDPISEHNRLYWYRQTLGQGPEFLTYFQNEAQLEKSRLLSDRFSAERPKGSFSTLEIQRTEQGDSAMYLCASSSAEVKTVFYEQYFGPGTRLTVT.

The table lists this clonotype with a few counts. V gene TRBV7-6 combines with J gene TRBJ2-5; 8 bases align to TRBD2. The trim removed 1 base at V and 3 bases at J, leaving 7 bases unmatched. This CDR3 is 16 amino acids long. The germline gives CDR1 SGHVS, CDR2 FNYEAQ. The DNA of the CDR3 is TGTGCCAGCAGCTTAGTCTTCCGGGAGGGCAAAGAGACCCAGTACTTC. Translating gives CASSLVFREGKETQYF.

This clonotype was found many times. The gene calls are TRBV9 and TRBJ2-1; TRBD1 matches 8 bases. Germline V gene sequence: CDR1 SGDLS, CDR2 YYNGEE. J lost 0 bases, V lost 4 bases, and 12 bases had no gene match. The CDR3 runs to 18 residues. The CDR3 region is CASSRQGRQVGSYNEQFF. The CDR3 nucleotides are TGTGCCAGCAGCAGACAGGGGAGACAGGTCGGCTCCTACAATGAGCAGTTCTTC.

This clonotype was counted ten times or more. V gene TRBV4-3 combines with J gene TRBJ1-2; unclear D gene. This CDR3 comprises 15 residues. Trimming left V 0 bases short and J 6 bases short, with 14 bases between. Germline V gene lookup returns CDR1 LGHNA and CDR2 YSLEER. Here the CDR3 reads CASSQDSRDSHGYTF. In DNA, the CDR3 is TGCGCCAGCAGCCAAGATTCCCGAGACTCTCATGGCTACACCTTC.

The rearrangement uses TRBV4-3 and TRBJ2-6; D possibly corresponds to TRBD1 (6 bases). Looked up from germline, CDR1 is LGHNA and CDR2 is YSLEER. V lost 0 bases to trimming and J lost 0 bases, with 12 bases between them. The CDR3 covers 18 residues. CDR3 protein: CASSQDPGVSSGANVLTF. The CDR3, as DNA: TGCGCCAGCAGCCAAGATCCAGGGGTTTCCTCTGGGGCCAACGTCCTGACTTTC.

This clonotype was detected ten times or more. V and J are TRBV5-5 and TRBJ2-3, with D possibly called TRBD1 or TRBD2 (5 bases each). CDR3 length: 18 residues. In germline, CDR1 is SGHKS, CDR2 YYEKEE (reference sequence). Trimming stripped 4 bases from V and 0 bases from J, with 21 bases between. The CDR3: CASSNGAGWGSSTDTQYF. CDR3 DNA: TGTGCCAGCAGCAACGGGGCGGGTTGGGGAAGCAGCACAGATACGCAGTATTTT.

The sample holds many counts of this clonotype. The gene calls are TRBV12-3 or TRBV12-4 and TRBJ1-3; 8 bases line up with TRBD1. The CDR3 is 14 amino acids. Germline trimming cut 7 bases from V and 8 bases from J; bases unmatched to any gene: 10. CDR3 region: CASTIRTGLDTIYF. Written as DNA, the CDR3 is TGTGCCAGCACCATAAGGACAGGGCTAGACACCATATATTTT.

This clonotype was observed many times. The CDR3 nucleotides read TGTGCCACCAGTATCGACAGGGGCCGAGGGGAGACCCAGTACTTC. Amino acids: CATSIDRGRGETQYF. This chain links TRBV15 with TRBJ2-5; 8 nucleotides line up with TRBD1. After removal of 6 bases from V and 5 bases from J, the junction contained 11 bases not matched to a gene. CDR3 size: 15 residues. Per germline, CDR1 LNHNV and CDR2 YYDKDF (reference sequence).

This clonotype was observed once. A much bigger clone sits one base away, suggesting this may be a read error. The V and J genes are TRBV18 and TRBJ1-5, with TRBD1 matching 7 bases. This CDR3 is 15 amino acids long. The germline gives CDR1 KGHSH, CDR2 LQKENI. CDR3 in DNA: TGTGCCAGCTCCCCACAGGGGTTTGGGGATCAGCCCAAGCATTTT. Translating gives CASSPQGFGDQPKHF.

The table lists this clonotype with many counts. CDR3 loop: CASSFGASTQYF. The CDR3 DNA reads as TGTGCCAGCAGTTTCGGGGCTTCGACCCAGTACTTC. The chain couples TRBV12-3 or TRBV12-4 to TRBJ2-5, with D possibly called TRBD1 or TRBD2 (5 bases each). V was cut by 3 bases and J by 7 bases, with 9 bases left in between. The CDR3 spans 12 residues.

This clonotype was seen a handful of times. This chain connects TRBV11-2 to TRBJ1-2, with D maybe TRBD1 (6 bases). Trimming cost V 4 bases and J 0 bases, with 18 bases left between them. CDR3 length: 17 residues. Per germline, CDR1 SGHAT and CDR2 FQNNGV. In nucleotides, the CDR3 is TGTGCCAGCAGCTACCCCGGGACACCTGGAGCTAACTATGGCTACACCTTC. Amino acid sequence: CASSYPGTPGANYGYTF.

The table lists this clonotype with many counts. The chain recombines TRBV7-2 with TRBJ1-2; no clear D. The CDR3 has 12 residues. Trimming shortened V by 1 base and J by 4 bases, and 4 bases separated the two germline ends. Germline V gives CDR1 SGHTA, CDR2 FQGNSA. CDR3 residues: CASSLGVYGYTF. CDR3 coding DNA: TGTGCCAGCAGCTTAGGGGTCTATGGCTACACCTTC.

This clonotype was counted ten times or more. The chain combines TRBV7-2 with TRBJ1-2, with D possibly TRBD1 on 6 matching bases. Trimming stripped 3 bases from V and 3 bases from J, with 11 bases between. Germline V gene lookup returns CDR1 SGHTA and CDR2 FQGNSA. The CDR3 contains 14 residues. CDR3 DNA sequence: TGTGCCAGCAGCTTTGGGGGCACCCACTATGGCTACACCTTC. As protein: CASSFGGTHYGYTF. Complete variable domain (other parts from reference TRBV7-2 and TRBJ1-2): GAGVSQSPSNKVTEKGKDVELRCDPISGHTALYWYRQSLGQGLEFLIYFQGNSAPDKSGLPSDRFSAERTGGSVSTLTIQRTQQEDSAVYLCASSFGGTHYGYTFGSGTRLTVV.

This clonotype was seen many times. This CDR3 reads CASSLNRQSEQYF. The CDR3 nucleotides are TGTGCCAGCAGTTTAAATAGGCAGAGCGAGCAGTACTTC. The chain couples TRBV12-3 or TRBV12-4 to TRBJ2-7, with unresolved D. V lost 2 bases and J lost 6, with 11 bases in between. This CDR3 comprises 13 residues.

In its sample, this clonotype was seen a few times. The gene calls are TRBV7-2 and TRBJ2-1; D possibly matches TRBD1 or TRBD2 (5 bases each). In germline, CDR1 is SGHTA, CDR2 FQGNSA. This CDR3 spans 15 amino acids. Trimming took off 3 bases at V and 6 bases at J, with 15 bases between the two ends. Here the CDR3 DNA reads TGTGCCAGCAGCTTTGGACATTATGGGGGCAATGAGCAGTTCTTC. This translates into CASSFGHYGGNEQFF. The full variable domain, completed using reference TRBV7-2 and TRBJ2-1, is GAGVSQSPSNKVTEKGKDVELRCDPISGHTALYWYRQSLGQGLEFLIYFQGNSAPDKSGLPSDRFSAERTGGSVSTLTIQRTQQEDSAVYLCASSFGHYGGNEQFFGPGTRLTVL.

The sample holds many counts of this clonotype. The chain uses TRBV4-2 and TRBJ2-3; D uncertain. Germline CDR1 LGHNA, CDR2 YNFKEQ. There are 12 residues in the CDR3. The germline V and J ends were trimmed by 0 bases and 4 bases, with 2 bases remaining between them. CDR3 sequence: CASSQDSDTQYF. CDR3 DNA sequence: TGTGCCAGCAGCCAAGACTCAGATACGCAGTATTTT.

This clonotype was counted ten times or more. This rearrangement joins TRBV12-3 or TRBV12-4 to TRBJ2-1; D gene unclear. V lost 6 bases to trimming and J lost 3 bases, with 6 bases between them. There are 12 residues in the CDR3. CDR3 nucleotides: TGTGCCAGCAGATGGGACTACAATGAGCAGTTCTTC. The encoded protein is CASRWDYNEQFF.

This clonotype was counted ten times or more. The rearrangement joins TRBV6-1 to TRBJ1-1; 7 bases fit TRBD1. CDR1 and CDR2 from the germline V gene are MNHNS and SASEGT. The V and J ends lost 7 bases and 5 bases, in that order; junction bases with no gene match: 13. The CDR3 contains 15 residues. CDR3 protein: CASTPGRQGITEAFF. DNA of the CDR3: TGTGCCAGCACCCCAGGGCGACAGGGTATAACTGAAGCTTTCTTT.

This clonotype was observed a few times. This chain links TRBV20-1 with TRBJ2-7; maybe TRBD2 (5 bases). Germline CDR1 reads DFQATT; CDR2 reads SNEGSKA (reference sequence). The CDR3 sequence is 14 residues long. Trimming took 5 bases from V and 0 from J, leaving 14 bases between them. CDR3 residues: CSAEGPQSSYEQYF. Here the CDR3 DNA reads TGCAGTGCTGAGGGCCCCCAAAGCTCCTACGAGCAGTACTTC.

Ten or more counts support this clonotype. The chain couples TRBV6-1 to TRBJ2-2; D uncertain. Trimming took off 7 bases at V and 2 bases at J, with 8 bases between the two ends. This CDR3 has 13 amino acids. The germline CDR1 and CDR2 sequences are MNHNS and SASEGT. This CDR3 is CASTDYNTGELFF. CDR3 sequence (DNA): TGTGCCAGCACCGATTATAACACCGGGGAGCTGTTTTTT.

This clonotype was recorded many times. This chain links TRBV28 with TRBJ2-5; D possibly corresponds to TRBD1 (6 bases). V dropped 6 bases and J dropped 5 bases, with 16 bases sitting between them. CDR1 is MDHEN and CDR2 is SYDVKM in the germline V gene. CDR3 length: 14 residues. CDR3 region: CASSQTGSRETQYF. DNA of the CDR3: TGTGCCAGCAGCCAAACAGGGAGTAGGGAGACCCAGTACTTC.

This clonotype was counted at least ten times. The J gene is TRBJ1-2, the V gene TRBV5-1, with D hard to call. The CDR3 totals 14 residues. V was trimmed by 0 bases and J by 3 bases, leaving 9 bases between them. From germline, CDR1 is SGHRS and CDR2 YFSETQ. For the CDR3, the DNA is TGCGCCAGCAGCTTGGGCGACGGTCACTATGGCTACACCTTC. It specifies CASSLGDGHYGYTF.

Many counts were recorded for this clonotype. This sequence joins TRBV7-2 and TRBJ2-7, with D possibly TRBD1 on 5 matching bases. This CDR3 is built from 15 residues. V gave up 1 base and J gave up 4 bases, with 14 bases separating them. Germline V gene lookup returns CDR1 SGHTA and CDR2 FQGNSA. This CDR3 is CASSLDPREGYEQYF. The CDR3 DNA follows: TGTGCCAGCAGCTTAGATCCCAGGGAAGGGTACGAGCAGTACTTC.